This entry concerns a single T cell receptor (beta chain). Its cognate antigen is unknown. TCRdb passed the 5' RACE reads through MiXCR, listing each CDR3 protein once. The table shows 200,000 to 300,000 distinct CDR3 sequences, with approximately 16% occurring only once. This sample was taken from a study of T-cell memory formation after mild COVID-19. Study-wide results and limits: Memory from before infection featured some responding clones, which suggests cross-reactive memory joined. SARS-CoV-2 specificity of second-wave clones peaking day 37 was unconfirmed. Clones shrinking between day 15 and 85 showed a balanced CD4/CD8 split, and those that grew later tilted toward CD4+. CM and EM subsets held most contracting CD4+ clones; EMRA held CD8+ ones.

Trimming stripped 8 bases from V and 11 bases from J, with 21 bases between. Germline V CDR1 and CDR2: SGHAT, FQDESV (reference sequence). This CDR3 is built from 13 residues. The TCR was taken from a man younger than 35 who had mild COVID-19 (a few samples of this study predate the infection). Cell type and time point are not known. Material: PBMCs or a T cell subset sorted from them (not recorded which). The chain uses TRBV11-1 and TRBJ1-1, with no clear D. Here the CDR3 DNA reads TGTGCCAGCCGCTCGGGTACACGGCACGCGGCTTTCTTT. It translates to CASRSGTRHAAFF.